This is a list of T cell receptor beta chains from one sample in a study of cytomegalovirus exposure and HLA in healthy donors. Clones were read by immunoSEQ multiplex PCR, and TCRdb kept only the in-frame ones, dropping some. The repertoire consists of about 120,000 clones, with 73% occurring once and the leading ten covering around 0.95%. The source material was PBMCs. The receptors were sampled from a woman in her 30s in good health and CMV-seronegative. Both conserved end residues are part of each CDR3.

22	TRBV29-1	TRBJ2-3	CSVARVRETSGRSRSRTDTQYF
12	TRBV7-6	TRBJ2-3	CASSLGLDTQYF
15	TRBV11-3	TRBJ1-2	CASSLDGTGTYGYTF
15	TRBV7-9	TRBJ2-1	CASSLAYGGGHEQFF
14	TRBV28	TRBJ1-5	CASSLLGPDQPQHF
14	TRBV7-8	TRBJ2-2	CASSLVAPPGELFF
13	TRBV7-2	TRBJ1-2	CASSPHKNYGYTF
16	TRBV5-1	TRBJ2-3	CASSLGSSGATDTQYF
16	TRBV5-5	TRBJ2-5	CASSLGQGATGETQYF
13	TRBV9	TRBJ2-7	CASSVRDRAEQYF
15	TRBV11-3	TRBJ2-1	CASSTSGASYNEQFF
17	TRBV2	TRBJ2-6	CASSGAGPYSGANVLTF
15	TRBV19	TRBJ1-1	CASSIVPYKNTEAFF
15	TRBV29-1	TRBJ1-2	CSVEQFGTGEDGYTF
16	TRBV28	TRBJ2-1	CASSKTGLADYNEQFF
18	TRBV5-1	TRBJ2-3	CASSLGIRTSGSTDTQYF
14	TRBV7-8	TRBJ1-1	CASIVQGAGTEAFF
16	TRBV4-3	TRBJ2-3	CASSQEVPATGTAQYF
15	TRBV7-9	TRBJ2-1	CASSSLTGGKNEQFF
14	TRBV7-9	TRBJ2-7	CASSFGQGRSGQYF
14	TRBV7-2	TRBJ1-5	CASSLDRGNQPQHF
15	TRBV27	TRBJ2-2	CASSPAGGRNGELFF
14	TRBV30	TRBJ1-2	CAWTIRQGRGGYTF
15	TRBV7-9	TRBJ2-7	CASSLALDSLSEQYF
13	TRBV29-1	TRBJ1-1	CSVRLERNTEAFF
14	TRBV7-9	TRBJ1-4	CASSFGTGDEKLFF
16	TRBV5-1	TRBJ2-7	CASTGGEGLAGPEQYF
14	TRBV4-3	TRBJ2-7	CASSPERGGDEQYF
14	TRBV19	TRBJ1-1	CASSIRQEGIEAFF
18	TRBV4-1	TRBJ1-5	CASSQDWRRGYSNQPQHF